Below, 21 T cell receptor beta chains from the same sample are listed, as sequenced in a study of molecular identifiers for immune sequencing clone quantification (dated by TCRdb to between 2017 and 2018). Receptor libraries were prepared by PCR. The sequencing machine was an Illumina HiSeq 4000. Through fastp at Q25 and MiXCR, TCRdb rebuilt clones from the public reads, retaining in-frame beta chains. Rows merge per CDR3 protein into single entries with the most common DNA and genes. In all, the sample holds about 500,000 distinct CDR3 sequences, and over 20% of those were seen once. Of the sample, about 0.8% falls within the top ten clones. The sample was naive CD8+ T cells from blood, with Jurkat cell RNA spiked in. Read against the paper, the sample's cell subset or site label means: FACS-sorted CD8+CD4-CCR7+CD45RA+ naive T cells. The origin of the receptors is a human donor in good health. Some libraries in this study had Jurkat cell RNA spiked in.

This clonotype was observed many times. The CDR3: CASSLVSGSEQYF. The DNA for the CDR3 is TGTGCCAGCAGCTTAGTGAGCGGGAGTGAGCAGTACTTC. The V gene is TRBV7-9, the J gene TRBJ2-7; the match to TRBD2 covers 8 bases. CDR1 SEHNR and CDR2 FQNEAQ come from the germline V gene (reference sequence). J gave up 7 bases and V 1 base, and 3 bases lay outside the gene matches. The length of the CDR3 is 13 residues.

The rearrangement links TRBV7-3 to TRBJ2-5; no clear D gene. V shed 3 bases and J shed 1 base, with 12 bases lying between them. The CDR3 length is 15 residues. Germline assignment: CDR1 SGHTA and CDR2 FQGTGA. CDR3 residues: CASSLGFGPQETQYF. The CDR3 DNA follows: TGTGCCAGCAGCTTGGGTTTCGGACCCCAAGAGACCCAGTACTTC.

This clonotype was detected only a few times. This chain links TRBV28 with TRBJ1-4, with D perhaps matching TRBD1 (6 bases). Germline CDR1 is MDHEN and CDR2 is SYDVKM. The CDR3 runs to 18 residues. V was cut by 7 bases and J by 8 bases, with 29 bases left in between. CDR3 nucleotide sequence: TGTGCCAGCAATAAGGCCGGGACAAAGCTTGGGGTAAACGAAAAACTGTTTTTT. Its protein is CASNKAGTKLGVNEKLFF.

This clonotype has just a few counts. The rearrangement links TRBV4-2 to TRBJ2-3; 11 positions match TRBD2. V lost 3 bases to trimming and J lost 5 bases; unmatched junction nucleotides: 13. The CDR3 sequence is 18 residues long. Germline V lookup: CDR1 LGHNA, CDR2 YNFKEQ. The CDR3 spells CASSQEILAGVSGDTQYF. DNA for the CDR3: TGTGCCAGCAGCCAGGAGATACTAGCGGGAGTGTCGGGAGATACGCAGTATTTT.

The sample holds one count of this clonotype. With a much larger clone just one base away, this may be a read error. The chain is built from TRBV12-3 or TRBV12-4 and TRBJ2-5; 9 bases fit TRBD1. The CDR3 totals 13 residues. V lost 5 bases, J lost 4 bases, and 2 bases stayed unmatched. This chain's CDR3 is CASSHRGRETQYF. Here the CDR3 DNA reads TGTGCCAGCAGTCACAGGGGGCGAGAGACCCAGTACTTC.

The chain links TRBV7-9 to TRBJ2-7, with 8 bases fitting TRBD1. The germline V gene has CDR1 SEHNR and CDR2 FQNEAQ (reference sequence). CDR3 length: 17 amino acids. The V gene end was trimmed by 5 bases and the J gene end by 4 bases; junction bases not matched to a gene: 16. CDR3 DNA sequence: TGTGCCAGCAGCACCTCCGGGACAGGCTCCCCCCAATACGAGCAGTACTTC. It codes for CASSTSGTGSPQYEQYF.

The chain uses TRBV19 and TRBJ2-6; TRBD1 aligns across 10 bases. V gave up 0 bases and J gave up 3 bases; unmatched junction bases: 8. CDR1 and CDR2 from the germline V gene are LNHDA and SQIVND (reference sequence). The CDR3 is 19 amino acids. The CDR3 region has the DNA TGTGCCAGTAGTATAGACTGGGACAGGGGCAAAGATGGGGCCAACGTCCTGACTTTC. Translation: CASSIDWDRGKDGANVLTF.

This clonotype has ten or more counts. The genes are TRBV7-9 and TRBJ2-7, with a tentative D call TRBD1 (6 bases). Germline V gives CDR1 SEHNR, CDR2 FQNEAQ (reference sequence). The CDR3 is 15 amino acids. V was clipped by 4 bases and J by 5 bases, with 18 bases between them. The DNA for the CDR3 is TGTGCCAGCAGCTGGGCGGCAGGGGCGATTGACGAGCAGTACTTC. This sequence encodes CASSWAAGAIDEQYF.

The table lists this clonotype with a few counts. The gene calls are TRBV24-1 and TRBJ2-3; 10 bases are a match to TRBD2. J lost 2 bases, V lost 3 bases, and 16 bases had no gene match. Per germline, CDR1 KGHDR and CDR2 SFDVKD. The length of the CDR3 is 20 residues. CDR3 sequence reads: CATSDPSGTISGRLTDTQYF. DNA of the CDR3: TGTGCCACCAGTGATCCTAGTGGGACCATTAGCGGGAGGCTCACAGATACGCAGTATTTT.

The sample holds many counts of this clonotype. The chain carries TRBV7-2 and TRBJ1-3; D is uncertain. V lost 1 base, J lost 0 bases, and 10 bases lay in between. Germline V gene data show CDR1 as SGHTA and CDR2 as FQGNSA. CDR3 length: 16 amino acids. CDR3 in amino acids: CASSLDGRGSGNTIYF. The CDR3 DNA sequence: TGTGCCAGCAGCTTAGACGGCCGCGGCTCTGGAAACACCATATATTTT.

In this sample, this clonotype turned up many times. This sequence joins TRBV5-1 and TRBJ2-5; no reliable D call. The length of the CDR3 is 14 residues. Germline CDR1 is SGHRS and CDR2 is YFSETQ. V lost 4 bases and J 3 bases, leaving 13 bases between the germline ends. Here the CDR3 reads CASSQSRFEETQYF. The CDR3 bases are TGCGCCAGCAGCCAAAGCAGGTTTGAAGAGACCCAGTACTTC.

The gene calls are TRBV6-2 or TRBV6-3 and TRBJ2-5, with D hard to call. Germline V CDR1 and CDR2: MNHEY, SVGEGT. The V end lost 0 bases, the J end lost 0 bases, and 14 bases lay between the germline ends. The CDR3 runs to 17 residues. The CDR3 DNA sequence: TGTGCCAGCAGTTACTCGATAGGCCAAGACAACCAAGAGACCCAGTACTTC. Its protein product is CASSYSIGQDNQETQYF.

The table lists this clonotype with many counts. The chain carries TRBV14 and TRBJ1-1; TRBD1 is a possible D gene (5 bases). The CDR3 extends over 14 amino acids. The germline V and J ends were trimmed by 6 bases and 3 bases, with 14 bases remaining between them. CDR1 is SGHDN, CDR2 FVKESK, per germline. Here the CDR3 DNA reads TGTGCCAGCAGTCAATCGCAAGGGGACACTGAAGCTTTCTTT. It is translated as CASSQSQGDTEAFF.

For this clonotype: A clone one base away is much larger, so this may be a read error. The chain is built from TRBV7-9 and TRBJ2-1; TRBD2 agrees at 8 bases. Per germline, CDR1 SEHNR and CDR2 FQNEAQ (reference sequence). There are 13 residues in the CDR3. After removal of 11 bases from V and 3 bases from J, the junction contained 6 bases not matched to a gene. The chain's CDR3 is CAGTGTSYNEQFF. The CDR3 DNA sequence: TGTGCCGGCACTGGGACTAGCTACAATGAGCAGTTCTTC. Drawing the rest from reference TRBV7-9 and TRBJ2-1, the complete variable domain is DTGVSQNPRHKITKRGQNVTFRCDPISEHNRLYWYRQTLGQGPEFLTYFQNEAQLEKSRLLSDRFSAERPKGSFSTLEIQRTEQGDSAMYLCAGTGTSYNEQFFGPGTRLTVL.

This clonotype turned up a few times. The chain recombines TRBV6-5 with TRBJ2-7; TRBD1 aligns across 9 bases. Germline CDR1 and CDR2: MNHEY and SVGAGI. The CDR3 consists of 15 residues. The V and J ends lost 5 bases and 3 bases, in that order; junction bases with no gene match: 8. CDR3 region: CASSPRDRALYEQYF. CDR3 DNA sequence: TGTGCCAGCAGTCCCAGGGACAGGGCCCTCTACGAGCAGTACTTC.

This clonotype has only a few counts. The V call is TRBV12-3 or TRBV12-4, the J call TRBJ2-2; TRBD1 matches 10 bases. The CDR3 is made up of 17 amino acids. V lost 1 base to trimming and J lost 5 bases; unmatched junction nucleotides: 7. The chain's CDR3 is CASSLDPRDRGTGELFF. The CDR3, as DNA: TGTGCCAGCAGTTTAGACCCCCGGGACAGGGGTACCGGGGAGCTGTTTTTT.

This clonotype was detected ten times or more. The V and J genes are TRBV24-1 and TRBJ1-1; D possibly corresponds to TRBD1 (5 bases). V was clipped by 9 bases and J by 7 bases, with 14 bases between them. The germline V gene has CDR1 KGHDR and CDR2 SFDVKD. This CDR3 comprises 12 residues. The CDR3 DNA reads TGTGCCACCGAGGAGGGGTCGGGTGAAGCTTTCTTT. Translation: CATEEGSGEAFF.

This clonotype was recorded a few times. The J gene is TRBJ1-1, the V gene TRBV6-2 or TRBV6-3; no clear D. The CDR3 is 14 amino acids. Germline CDR1 MNHEY, CDR2 SVGEGT. V was clipped by 2 bases and J by 0 bases, with 7 bases between them. This CDR3 reads CASSYGGVNTEAFF. The CDR3 coding sequence is TGTGCCAGCAGTTACGGAGGAGTGAACACTGAAGCTTTCTTT.

Regarding this clonotype: One base away lies a much larger clone, so this may be a sequencing read error. The CDR3 carries no conserved terminal phenylalanine or tryptophan, so it likely arises from a read error. The rearrangement links TRBV12-3 or TRBV12-4 to TRBJ1-5, with TRBD1 matching over 7 bases. Germline trimming cut 8 bases from V and 4 bases from J; bases unmatched to any gene: 5. The CDR3 consists of 13 residues. This chain's CDR3 is CASALQGNQPQHL. The CDR3 nucleotides read TGTGCCAGCGCGCTACAGGGGAATCAGCCCCAGCATCTT.

This clonotype has only a few counts. The rearrangement joins TRBV11-3 to TRBJ2-1, with 11 bases matching TRBD2. In germline, CDR1 is SGHNT, CDR2 YENEEA. The CDR3 has 20 amino acids. V dropped 5 bases and J dropped 0; count of bases not matched to a gene: 15. The CDR3 loop is CASSIGVAGGPDNSYNEQFF. CDR3 DNA: TGTGCCAGCAGCATTGGAGTAGCGGGAGGGCCCGATAACTCCTACAATGAGCAGTTCTTC. The variable domain in full, with the rest retrieved from reference TRBV11-3 and TRBJ2-1, is EAGVVQSPRYKIIEKKQPVAFWCNPISGHNTLYWYLQNLGQGPELLIRYENEEAVDDSQLPKDRFSAERLKGVDSTLKIQPAELGDSAVYLCASSIGVAGGPDNSYNEQFFGPGTRLTVL.

This clonotype was found many times. The junction differs from germline at one of its ends, possibly a read error. This sequence joins TRBV6-1 and TRBJ2-1; D ambiguous. The CDR3 runs to 14 residues. Germline values: CDR1 MNHNS, CDR2 SASEGT. CDR3 sequence: CASTEGRGVESLFF. The CDR3 region has the DNA TGTGCCAGCACTGAAGGAAGAGGTGTCGAATCTCTGTTCTTC.